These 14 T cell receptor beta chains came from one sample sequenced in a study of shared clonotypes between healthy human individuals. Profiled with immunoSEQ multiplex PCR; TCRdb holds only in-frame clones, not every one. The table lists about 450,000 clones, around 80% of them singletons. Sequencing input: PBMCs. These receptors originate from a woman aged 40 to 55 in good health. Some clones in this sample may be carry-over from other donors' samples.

The CDR3 DNA follows: TGTGCCAGCAGCTCGACTAGCGGCCAAGAGACCCAGTACTTC. This codes for CASSSTSGQETQYF. The chain carries TRBV7-2 and TRBJ2-5, with TRBD2 matching 9 bases. The CDR3 is made up of 14 amino acids. The germline V gene encodes CDR1 SGHTA and CDR2 FQGNSA. The ends lost 4 bases at V and 1 base at J; junction bases unmatched: 1.

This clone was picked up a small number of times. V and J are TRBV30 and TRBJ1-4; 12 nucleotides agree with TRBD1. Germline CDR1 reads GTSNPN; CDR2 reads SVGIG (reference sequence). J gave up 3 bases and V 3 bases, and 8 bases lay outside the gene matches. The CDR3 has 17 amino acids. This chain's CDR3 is CAWSRGQGAGANEKLFF. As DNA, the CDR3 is TGTGCCTGGAGCCGGGGACAGGGGGCGGGGGCTAATGAAAAACTGTTTTTT.

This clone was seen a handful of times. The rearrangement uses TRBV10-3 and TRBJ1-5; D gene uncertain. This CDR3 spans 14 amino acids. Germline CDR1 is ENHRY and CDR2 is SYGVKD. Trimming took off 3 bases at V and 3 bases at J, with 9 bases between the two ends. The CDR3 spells CAISDVVSNQPQHF. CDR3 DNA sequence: TGTGCCATCAGTGACGTAGTGTCCAATCAGCCCCAGCATTTT.

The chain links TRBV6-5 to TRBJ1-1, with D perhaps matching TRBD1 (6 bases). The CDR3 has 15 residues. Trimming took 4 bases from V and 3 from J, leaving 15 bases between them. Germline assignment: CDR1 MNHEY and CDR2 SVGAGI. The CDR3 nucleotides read TGTGCCAGCAGTTCTCAAGGGGGGGTCGACACTGAAGCTTTCTTT. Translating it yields CASSSQGGVDTEAFF.

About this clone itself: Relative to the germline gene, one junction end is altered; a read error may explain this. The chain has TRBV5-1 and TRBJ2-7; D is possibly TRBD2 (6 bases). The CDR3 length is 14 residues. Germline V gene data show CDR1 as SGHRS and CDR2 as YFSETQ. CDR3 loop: CASSARRDSSEQYF. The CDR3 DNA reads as TGCGCCAGCAGCGCTCGCCGGGACTCCTCCGAGCAGTACTTC.

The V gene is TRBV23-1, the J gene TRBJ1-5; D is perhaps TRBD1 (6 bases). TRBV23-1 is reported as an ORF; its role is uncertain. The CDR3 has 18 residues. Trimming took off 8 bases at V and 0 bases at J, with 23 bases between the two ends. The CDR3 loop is CASDPITGPIYSNQPQHF. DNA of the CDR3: TGCGCCAGCGACCCCATTACAGGGCCTATCTATAGCAATCAGCCCCAGCATTTT.

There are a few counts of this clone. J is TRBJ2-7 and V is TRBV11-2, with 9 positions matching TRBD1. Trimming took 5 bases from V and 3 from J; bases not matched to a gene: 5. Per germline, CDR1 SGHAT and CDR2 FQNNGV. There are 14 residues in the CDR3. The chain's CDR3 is CASSTGQGFYEQYF. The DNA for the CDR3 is TGTGCCAGCAGCACGGGACAGGGCTTCTACGAGCAGTACTTC. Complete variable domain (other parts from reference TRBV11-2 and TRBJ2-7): EAGVAQSPRYKIIEKRQSVAFWCNPISGHATLYWYQQILGQGPKLLIQFQNNGVVDDSQLPKDRFSAERLKGVDSTLKIQPAKLEDSAVYLCASSTGQGFYEQYFGPGTRLTVT.

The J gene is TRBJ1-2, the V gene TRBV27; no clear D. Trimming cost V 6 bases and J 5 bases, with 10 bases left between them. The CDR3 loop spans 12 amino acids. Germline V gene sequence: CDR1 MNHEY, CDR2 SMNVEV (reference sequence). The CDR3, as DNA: TGTGCCAGCAGATCCACCTTTTATGGCTACACCTTC. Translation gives CASRSTFYGYTF.

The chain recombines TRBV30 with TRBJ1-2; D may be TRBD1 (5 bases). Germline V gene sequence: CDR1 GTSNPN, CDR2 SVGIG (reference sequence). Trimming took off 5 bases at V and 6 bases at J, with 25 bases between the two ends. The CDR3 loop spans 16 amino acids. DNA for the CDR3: TGTGCCTGGGATCTAGGGGACCTAAAAGGATATAATGGCTACACCTTC. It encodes CAWDLGDLKGYNGYTF.

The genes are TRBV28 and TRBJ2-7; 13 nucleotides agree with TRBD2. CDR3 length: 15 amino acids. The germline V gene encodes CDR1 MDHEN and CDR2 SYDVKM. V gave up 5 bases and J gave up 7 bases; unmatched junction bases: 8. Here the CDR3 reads CASSPLLAGGIEQYF. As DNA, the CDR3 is TGTGCCAGCAGTCCTTTACTAGCGGGAGGGATTGAGCAGTACTTC.

As DNA, the CDR3 is TGCAGTGCCGAAACAGGGTTTGAGCAGTTCTTC. Protein product: CSAETGFEQFF. The chain links TRBV20-1 to TRBJ2-1; TRBD1 is a possible D gene (6 bases). In germline, CDR1 is DFQATT, CDR2 SNEGSKA (reference sequence). This CDR3 has 11 residues. Trimming cost V 6 bases and J 9 bases, with 12 bases left between them.

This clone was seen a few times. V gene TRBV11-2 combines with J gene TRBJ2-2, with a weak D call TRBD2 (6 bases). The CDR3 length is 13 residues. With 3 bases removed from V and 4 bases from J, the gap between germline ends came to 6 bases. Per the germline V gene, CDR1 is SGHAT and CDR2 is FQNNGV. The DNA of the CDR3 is TGTGCCAGCAGCTTTAGCGGCACCGGGGAGCTGTTTTTT. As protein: CASSFSGTGELFF.

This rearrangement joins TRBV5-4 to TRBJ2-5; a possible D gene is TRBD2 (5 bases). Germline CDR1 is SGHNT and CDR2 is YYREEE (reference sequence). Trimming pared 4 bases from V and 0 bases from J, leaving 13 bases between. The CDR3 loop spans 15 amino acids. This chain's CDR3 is CASSPRRGYQETQYF. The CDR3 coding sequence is TGTGCCAGCAGCCCCCGGCGCGGGTACCAAGAGACCCAGTACTTC.

CDR3: CASRVQGGETQYF. CDR3 sequence (DNA): TGTGCCAGCAGGGTACAGGGAGGAGAGACCCAGTACTTC. This chain joins TRBV28 and TRBJ2-5; D possibly matches TRBD1 or TRBD2 (6 bases each). The CDR3 spans 13 residues. Germline CDR1 and CDR2: MDHEN and SYDVKM. V was trimmed by 6 bases and J by 4 bases, leaving 12 bases between them.